This paragraph reports one TCR beta chain. Its matching antigen is unknown. Assay: immunoSEQ multiplex PCR; the TCRdb copy retains only in-frame clones and omits some. The sample comprises 130,000 to 150,000 clones, almost 90% of which are singletons, and around 8% rests with the top ten. CDR3 size: 18 residues. These data originate in a study of cytomegalovirus exposure and HLA in healthy donors. General study results and limits: Researchers catalogued about 150 TCR beta chains as cytomegalovirus-associated. Most observed TCR sequences were rare, whereas some public TCRs were detected in many donors. Cytomegalovirus status, reportedly, was diagnosed with high specificity and sensitivity by the classifier.

The chain is built from TRBV21-1 and TRBJ1-3. TRBV21-1 is a listed pseudogene. The sample was PBMCs. The TCR comes from a woman between 18 and 29 years old in good health and CMV-seropositive. CDR3: CASSKEGASERSGNTIYF. The CDR3 DNA reads TGTGCCAGCAGCAAAGAAGGTGCTAGCGAGCGCTCTGGAAACACCATATATTTT.